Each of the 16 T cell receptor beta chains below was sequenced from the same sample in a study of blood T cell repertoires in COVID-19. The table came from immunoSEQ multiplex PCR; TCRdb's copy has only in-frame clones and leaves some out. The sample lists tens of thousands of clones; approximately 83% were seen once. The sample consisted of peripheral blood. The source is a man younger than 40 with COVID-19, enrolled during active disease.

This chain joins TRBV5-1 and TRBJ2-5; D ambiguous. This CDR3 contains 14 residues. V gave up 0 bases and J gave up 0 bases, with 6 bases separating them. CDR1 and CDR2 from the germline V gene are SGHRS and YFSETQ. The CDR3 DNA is TGCGCCAGCAGCTTGGCCGGTTACCAAGAGACCCAGTACTTC. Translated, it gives CASSLAGYQETQYF.

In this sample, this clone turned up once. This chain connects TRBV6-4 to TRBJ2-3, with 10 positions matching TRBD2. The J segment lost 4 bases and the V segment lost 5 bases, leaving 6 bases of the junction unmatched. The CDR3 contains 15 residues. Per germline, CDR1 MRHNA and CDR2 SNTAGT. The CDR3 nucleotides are TGTGCCAGCAGTAGGCTAGCGGGAGAAGCAGATACGCAGTATTTT. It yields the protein CASSRLAGEADTQYF.

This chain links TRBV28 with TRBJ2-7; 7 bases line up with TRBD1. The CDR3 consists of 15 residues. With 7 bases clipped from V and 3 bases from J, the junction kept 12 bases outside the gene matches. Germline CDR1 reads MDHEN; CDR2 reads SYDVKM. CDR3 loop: CASTSSGPGGYEQYF. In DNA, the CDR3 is TGTGCCAGCACTTCAAGCGGACCAGGGGGCTACGAGCAGTACTTC.

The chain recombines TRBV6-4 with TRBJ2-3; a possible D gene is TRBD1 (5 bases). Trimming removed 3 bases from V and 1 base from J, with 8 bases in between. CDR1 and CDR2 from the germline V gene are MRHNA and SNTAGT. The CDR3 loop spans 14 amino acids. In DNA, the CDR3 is TGTGCCAGCAGTGAAGAAGGGGGCACAGATACGCAGTATTTT. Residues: CASSEEGGTDTQYF.

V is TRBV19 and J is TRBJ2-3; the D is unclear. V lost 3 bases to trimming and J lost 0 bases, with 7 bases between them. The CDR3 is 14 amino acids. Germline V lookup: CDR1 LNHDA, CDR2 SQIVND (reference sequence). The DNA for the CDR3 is TGTGCCAGTAGTATCCGGTCTAGCACAGATACGCAGTATTTT. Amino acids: CASSIRSSTDTQYF.

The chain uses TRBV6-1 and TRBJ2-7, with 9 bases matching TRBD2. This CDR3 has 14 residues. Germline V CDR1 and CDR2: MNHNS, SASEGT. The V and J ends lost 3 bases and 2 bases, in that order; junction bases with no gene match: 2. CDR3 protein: CASSEGGRAYEQYF. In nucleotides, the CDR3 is TGTGCCAGCAGTGAGGGCGGGAGGGCCTACGAGCAGTACTTC.

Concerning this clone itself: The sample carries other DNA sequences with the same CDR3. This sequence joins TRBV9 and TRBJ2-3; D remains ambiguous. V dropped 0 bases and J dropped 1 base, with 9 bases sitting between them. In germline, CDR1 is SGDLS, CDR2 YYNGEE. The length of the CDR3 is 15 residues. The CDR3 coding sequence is TGTGCCAGCAGCGTAGGAGGCAGCGGCACAGATACGCAGTATTTT. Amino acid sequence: CASSVGGSGTDTQYF.

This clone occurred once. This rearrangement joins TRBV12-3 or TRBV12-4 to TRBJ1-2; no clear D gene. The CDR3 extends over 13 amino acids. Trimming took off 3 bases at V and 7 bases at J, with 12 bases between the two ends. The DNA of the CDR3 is TGTGCCAGCAGTTTCACAACCGCTAGTGGCTACACCTTC. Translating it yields CASSFTTASGYTF.

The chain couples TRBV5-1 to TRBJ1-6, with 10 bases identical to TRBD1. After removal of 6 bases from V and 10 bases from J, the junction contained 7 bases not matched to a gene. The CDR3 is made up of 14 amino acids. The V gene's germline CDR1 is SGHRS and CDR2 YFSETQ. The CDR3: CASKAGQGNSPLHF. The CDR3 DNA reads TGCGCCAGCAAAGCGGGACAGGGGAACTCACCCCTCCACTTT.

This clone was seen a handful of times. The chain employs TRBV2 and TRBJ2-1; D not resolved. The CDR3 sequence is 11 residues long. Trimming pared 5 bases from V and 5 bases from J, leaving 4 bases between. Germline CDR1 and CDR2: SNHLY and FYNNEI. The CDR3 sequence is CASSLDNEQFF. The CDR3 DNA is TGTGCCAGCAGTTTAGACAATGAGCAGTTCTTC.

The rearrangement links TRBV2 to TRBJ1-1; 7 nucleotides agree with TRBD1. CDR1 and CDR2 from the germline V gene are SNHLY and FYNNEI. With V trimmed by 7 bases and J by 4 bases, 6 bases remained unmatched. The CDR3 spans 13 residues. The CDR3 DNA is TGTGCCAGCACACCGAGGGGGCGCACTGAAGCTTTCTTT. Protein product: CASTPRGRTEAFF.

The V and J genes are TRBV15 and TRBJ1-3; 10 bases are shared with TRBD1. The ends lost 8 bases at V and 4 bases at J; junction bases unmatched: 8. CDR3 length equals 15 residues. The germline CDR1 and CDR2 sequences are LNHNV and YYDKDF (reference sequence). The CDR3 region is CATARQGAGGNTIYF. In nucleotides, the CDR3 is TGTGCCACCGCGAGACAGGGGGCGGGAGGAAACACCATATATTTT.

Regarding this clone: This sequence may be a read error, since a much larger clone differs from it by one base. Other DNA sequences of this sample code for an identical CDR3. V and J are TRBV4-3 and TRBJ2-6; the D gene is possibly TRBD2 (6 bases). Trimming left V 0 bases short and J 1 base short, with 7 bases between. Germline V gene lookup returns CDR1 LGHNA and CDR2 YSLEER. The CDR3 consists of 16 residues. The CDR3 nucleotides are TGCGCCAGCAGCCAAGATGCGGGGTCTGGGGCCAACGTCCTGACTTTC. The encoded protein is CASSQDAGSGANVLTF.

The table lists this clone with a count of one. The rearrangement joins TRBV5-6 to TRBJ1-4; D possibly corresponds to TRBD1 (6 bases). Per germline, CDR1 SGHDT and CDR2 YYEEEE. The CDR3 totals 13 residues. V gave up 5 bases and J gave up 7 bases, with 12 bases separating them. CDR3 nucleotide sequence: TGTGCCAGCAGGGGCAGGGGTGGTGAAAAACTGTTTTTT. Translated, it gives CASRGRGGEKLFF. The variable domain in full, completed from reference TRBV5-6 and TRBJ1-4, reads DAGVTQSPTHLIKTRGQQVTLRCSPKSGHDTVSWYQQALGQGPQFIFQYYEEEERQRGNFPDRFSGHQFPNYSSELNVNALLLGDSALYLCASRGRGGEKLFFGSGTQLSVL.

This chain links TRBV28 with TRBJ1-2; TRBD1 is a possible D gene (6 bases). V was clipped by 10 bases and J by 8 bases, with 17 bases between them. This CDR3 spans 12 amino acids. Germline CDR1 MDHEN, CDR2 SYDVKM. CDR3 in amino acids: CAITIGGAGYTF. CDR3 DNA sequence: TGTGCCATTACAATTGGGGGGGCCGGCTACACCTTC.

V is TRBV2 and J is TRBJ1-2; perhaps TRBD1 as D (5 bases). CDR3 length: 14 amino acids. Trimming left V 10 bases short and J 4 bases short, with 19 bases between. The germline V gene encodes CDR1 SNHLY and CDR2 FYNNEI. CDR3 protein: CATPGGGPSYGYTF. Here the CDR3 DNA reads TGTGCCACCCCCGGGGGGGGACCCAGCTATGGCTACACCTTC.